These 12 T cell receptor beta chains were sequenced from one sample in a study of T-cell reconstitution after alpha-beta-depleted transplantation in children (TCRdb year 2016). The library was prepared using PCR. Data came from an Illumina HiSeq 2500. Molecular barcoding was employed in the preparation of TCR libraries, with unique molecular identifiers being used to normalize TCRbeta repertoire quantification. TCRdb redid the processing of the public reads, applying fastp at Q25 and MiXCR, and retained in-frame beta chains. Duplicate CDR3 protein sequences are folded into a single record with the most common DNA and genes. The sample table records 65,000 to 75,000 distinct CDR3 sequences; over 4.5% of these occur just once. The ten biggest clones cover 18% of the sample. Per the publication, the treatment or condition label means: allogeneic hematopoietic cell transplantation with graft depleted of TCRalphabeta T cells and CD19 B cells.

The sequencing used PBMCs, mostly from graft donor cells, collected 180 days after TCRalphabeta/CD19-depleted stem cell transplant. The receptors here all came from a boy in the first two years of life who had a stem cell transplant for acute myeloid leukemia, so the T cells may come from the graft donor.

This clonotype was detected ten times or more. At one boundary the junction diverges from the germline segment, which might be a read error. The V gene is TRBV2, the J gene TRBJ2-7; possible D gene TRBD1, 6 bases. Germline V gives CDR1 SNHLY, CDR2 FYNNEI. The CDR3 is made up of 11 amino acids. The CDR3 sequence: CASTIRDTSFF. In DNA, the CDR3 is TGTGCCAGCACAATCCGGGACACCTCATTTTTC.

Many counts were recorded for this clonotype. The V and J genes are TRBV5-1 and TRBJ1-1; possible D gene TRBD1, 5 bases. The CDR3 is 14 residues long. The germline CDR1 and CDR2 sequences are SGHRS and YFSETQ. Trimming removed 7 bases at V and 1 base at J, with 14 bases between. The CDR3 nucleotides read TGCGCCAGCTCCCGGGGACCGACGAACACTGAAGCTTTCTTT. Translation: CASSRGPTNTEAFF.

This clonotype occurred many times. In DNA form, the CDR3 reads TGCGCCAGCAGTCAACAGGGCGGGACGAACACCGGGGAGCTGTTTTTT. Protein: CASSQQGGTNTGELFF. V is TRBV23-1 and J is TRBJ2-2; a weak D match, TRBD2 (6 bases). TRBV23-1 is marked as an open reading frame, function uncertain. This CDR3 contains 16 residues. The germline V and J ends were trimmed by 2 bases and 0 bases, with 10 bases remaining between them.

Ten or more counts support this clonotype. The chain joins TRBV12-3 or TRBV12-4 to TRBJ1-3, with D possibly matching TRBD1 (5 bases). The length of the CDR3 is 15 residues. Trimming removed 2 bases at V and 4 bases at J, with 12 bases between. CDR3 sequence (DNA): TGTGCCAGCAGTTTATTCGTCGGGACGGGAAACACCATATATTTT. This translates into CASSLFVGTGNTIYF.

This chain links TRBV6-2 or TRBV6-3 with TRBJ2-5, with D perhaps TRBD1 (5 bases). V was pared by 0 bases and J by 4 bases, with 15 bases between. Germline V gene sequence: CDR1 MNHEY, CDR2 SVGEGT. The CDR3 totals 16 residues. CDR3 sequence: CASSYSTALRPETQYF. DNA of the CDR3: TGTGCCAGCAGTTACTCGACAGCCCTACGACCAGAGACCCAGTACTTC.

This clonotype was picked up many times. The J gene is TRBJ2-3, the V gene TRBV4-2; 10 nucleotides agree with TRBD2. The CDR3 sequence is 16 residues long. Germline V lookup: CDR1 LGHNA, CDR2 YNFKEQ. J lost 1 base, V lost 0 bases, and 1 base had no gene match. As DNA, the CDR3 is TGTGCCAGCAGCCAAGACGGACTAGCGGGCACAGATACGCAGTATTTT. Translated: CASSQDGLAGTDTQYF.

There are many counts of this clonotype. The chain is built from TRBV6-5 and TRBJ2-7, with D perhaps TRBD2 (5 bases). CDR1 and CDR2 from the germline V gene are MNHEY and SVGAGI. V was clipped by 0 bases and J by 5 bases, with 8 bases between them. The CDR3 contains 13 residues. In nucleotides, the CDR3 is TGTGCCAGCAGTTACTCGATCGGGAACGAGCAGTACGTC. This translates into CASSYSIGNEQYV.

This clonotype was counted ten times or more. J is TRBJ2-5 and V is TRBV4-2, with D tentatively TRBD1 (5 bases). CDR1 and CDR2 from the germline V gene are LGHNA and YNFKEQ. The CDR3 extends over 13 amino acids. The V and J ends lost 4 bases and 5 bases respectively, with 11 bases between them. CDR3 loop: CASSPGPGETQYF. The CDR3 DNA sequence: TGTGCCAGCAGCCCTGGACCAGGGGAGACCCAGTACTTC.

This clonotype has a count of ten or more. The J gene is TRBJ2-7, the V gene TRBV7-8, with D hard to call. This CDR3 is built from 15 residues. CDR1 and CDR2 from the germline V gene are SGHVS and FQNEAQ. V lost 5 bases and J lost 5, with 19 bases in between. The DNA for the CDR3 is TGTGCCAGCAGCCTGTCATGGGCCCCCCTCAACGAGCAGTACTTC. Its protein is CASSLSWAPLNEQYF.

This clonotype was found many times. This chain's CDR3 is CASSPWDSSTDTQYF. The CDR3 region has the DNA TGTGCCAGCAGCCCCTGGGACAGCTCCACAGATACGCAGTATTTT. The chain employs TRBV7-8 and TRBJ2-3; 7 bases fit TRBD1. CDR1 and CDR2 from the germline V gene are SGHVS and FQNEAQ. Trimming at V came to 5 bases and at J to 2 bases, leaving 7 bases not matched to a gene. The CDR3 is 15 amino acids. Drawing the rest from reference TRBV7-8 and TRBJ2-3, the complete variable domain is GAGVSQSPRYKVAKRGQDVALRCDPISGHVSLFWYQQALGQGPEFLTYFQNEAQLDKSGLPSDRFFAERPEGSVSTLKIQRTQQEDSAVYLCASSPWDSSTDTQYFGPGTRLTVL.

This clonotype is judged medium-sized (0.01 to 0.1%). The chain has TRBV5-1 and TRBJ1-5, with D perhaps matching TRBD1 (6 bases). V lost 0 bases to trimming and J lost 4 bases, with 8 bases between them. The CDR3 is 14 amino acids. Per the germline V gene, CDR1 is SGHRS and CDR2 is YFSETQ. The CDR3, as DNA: TGCGCCAGCAGCTTGGGGGGGGCAAATCAGCCCCAGCATTTT. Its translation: CASSLGGANQPQHF. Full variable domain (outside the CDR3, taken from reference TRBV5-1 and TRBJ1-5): KAGVTQTPRYLIKTRGQQVTLSCSPISGHRSVSWYQQTPGQGLQFLFEYFSETQRNKGNFPGRFSGRQFSNSRSEMNVSTLELGDSALYLCASSLGGANQPQHFGDGTRLSIL.

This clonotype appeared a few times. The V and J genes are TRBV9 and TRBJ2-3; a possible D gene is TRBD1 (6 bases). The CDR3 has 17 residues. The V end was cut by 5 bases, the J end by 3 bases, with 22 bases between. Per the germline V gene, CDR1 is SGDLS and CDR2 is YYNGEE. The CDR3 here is CASSPPHATGLTDTQYF. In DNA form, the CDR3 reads TGTGCCAGCAGTCCTCCCCACGCGACAGGCTTAACAGATACGCAGTATTTT. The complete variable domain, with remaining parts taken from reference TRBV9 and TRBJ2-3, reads DSGVTQTPKHLITATGQRVTLRCSPRSGDLSVYWYQQSLDQGLQFLIQYYNGEERAKGNILERFSAQQFPDLHSELNLSSLELGDSALYFCASSPPHATGLTDTQYFGPGTRLTVL.